A selection of T cell receptor beta chains follows, all from one sample in a study of Ad26.COV2.S vaccination and SARS-CoV-2 variants. Using immunoSEQ multiplex PCR, the repertoire was profiled, and TCRdb retains in-frame clones only, with some absent. Of roughly 700,000 clones listed, 89% are singletons. Sequencing used peripheral blood, obtained in a trial of Ad26.COV2.S vaccine versus placebo. Every receptor here comes from a person aged 18 to 65 who received the Ad26.COV2.S COVID-19 vaccine or a placebo. Each CDR3 is given with its conserved first and last residue. A D gene is named only where the DNA matches it firmly. Size tells how often a clone was seen (once, few, many) or the class of an expanded clone, and some rows leave it out.

TRBV7-8	TRBJ2-3	TRBD2	.	CASSLPVVTSGRSTDTQYF	TGTGCCAGCAGCTTACCGGTTGTGACTAGCGGTCGCAGCACAGATACGCAGTATTTT
TRBV2	TRBJ1-2	.	.	CASSPSYGYTF	TGTGCCAGCAGCCCTTCCTATGGCTACACCTTC
TRBV30	TRBJ2-3	TRBD2	.	CAWSPLTGGGTDTQYF	TGTGCCTGGAGTCCCCTAACGGGGGGGGGCACAGATACGCAGTATTTT
TRBV4-2	TRBJ2-2	.	.	CASSQVGQTISGELFF	TGTGCCAGCAGCCAAGTTGGGCAGACAATATCCGGGGAGCTGTTTTTT
TRBV7-2	TRBJ2-4	TRBD2	.	CASSTLAGLKNIQYF	TGTGCCAGCAGTACTCTAGCGGGTCTCAAAAACATTCAGTACTTC
TRBV4-2	TRBJ2-5	TRBD1	.	CASSQGQGRLETQYF	TGTGCCAGCAGCCAAGGACAGGGGCGACTAGAGACCCAGTACTTC
TRBV4-3	TRBJ2-4	.	.	CASSPVRQTLAKNIQYF	TGCGCCAGCAGCCCAGTGAGACAGACTTTAGCCAAAAACATTCAGTACTTC
TRBV7-8	TRBJ2-7	.	.	CASSRTEGKEQYF	TGTGCCAGCAGCCGTACAGAGGGAAAAGAGCAGTACTTC
TRBV7-2	TRBJ2-3	TRBD2	.	CASSPQAGGPDTQYF	TGTGCCAGCAGCCCACAAGCGGGGGGGCCAGATACGCAGTATTTT
TRBV7-3	TRBJ2-2	.	once	CASSLLPQSRDTGELFF	TGTGCCAGCAGCCTACTTCCCCAGTCAAGGGACACCGGGGAGCTGTTTTTT
TRBV24-1	TRBJ2-7	.	.	CATSDSREDSYEQYF	TGTGCCACCAGTGATTCTCGGGAAGACTCCTACGAGCAGTACTTC
TRBV6-4	TRBJ1-1	.	.	CASRARGAGGVKANTEAFF	TGTGCCAGCCGCGCCCGGGGAGCAGGAGGGGTAAAGGCGAACACTGAAGCTTTCTTT
TRBV6-5	TRBJ2-7	TRBD1	.	CASSSRQGQPHEQYF	TGTGCCAGCAGTTCCCGACAGGGCCAACCCCACGAGCAGTACTTC
TRBV7-2	TRBJ2-5	TRBD2	.	CASSFTSGGLQETQYF	TGTGCCAGCAGCTTTACTAGCGGGGGGCTCCAAGAGACCCAGTACTTC
TRBV6-1	TRBJ2-4	TRBD2	.	CASSEIRTSGNYLAKNIQYF	TGTGCCAGCAGTGAAATTCGGACTAGCGGAAATTACCTAGCCAAAAACATTCAGTACTTC
TRBV19	TRBJ1-6	.	.	CASSLRLAGIRYYNSPLHF	TGTGCCAGTAGTCTCCGCCTCGCGGGGATCCGATACTATAATTCACCCCTCCACTTT
TRBV12-1	TRBJ2-1	.	once	CASSLPGPSSYNEQFF	TGTGCCAGCAGCCTCCCGGGACCGAGCTCCTACAATGAGCAGTTCTTC
TRBV18	TRBJ1-1	.	.	CASSLHPENTEAFF	TGTGCCAGCTCACTCCATCCAGAGAACACTGAAGCTTTCTTT
TRBV5-1	TRBJ2-7	TRBD2	.	CASSWESGTSYEQYF	TGCGCCAGCAGCTGGGAGTCCGGGACTAGCTACGAGCAGTACTTC
TRBV29-1	TRBJ2-7	TRBD2	once	CSVEALTSGGTYEQYF	TGCAGCGTTGAAGCATTAACTAGCGGAGGGACCTACGAGCAGTACTTC
TRBV6-1	TRBJ2-7	.	.	CASIEAGRSYEQYF	TGTGCCAGCATTGAAGCGGGCCGCTCCTACGAGCAGTACTTC
TRBV15	TRBJ1-4	.	.	CATSRDLSEKLFF	TGTGCCACCAGCAGAGATCTCAGTGAAAAACTGTTTTTT
TRBV5-4	TRBJ2-7	TRBD1	.	CASSLGQGAYEQYF	TGTGCCAGCAGCTTAGGACAGGGAGCCTACGAGCAGTACTTC
TRBV7-8	TRBJ1-4	TRBD1	.	CASSLSQGANEKLFF	TGTGCCAGCAGCTTATCCCAGGGGGCGAATGAAAAACTGTTTTTT
TRBV6-5	TRBJ1-1	TRBD1	.	CASSSRDSRTEAFF	TGTGCCAGCAGCTCCCGGGACAGCAGAACTGAAGCTTTCTTT
TRBV19	TRBJ2-5	.	.	CASKGLEGQETQYF	TGTGCCAGTAAAGGGTTGGAGGGCCAAGAGACCCAGTACTTC
TRBV5-1	TRBJ1-5	TRBD1	few	CASSLAPTGQGFNQPQHF	TGCGCCAGCAGCTTGGCTCCCACGGGACAGGGTTTTAATCAGCCCCAGCATTTT
TRBV5-1	TRBJ2-1	.	once	CASSEAREQFF	TGCGCCAGCAGCGAAGCGCGGGAGCAGTTCTTC
TRBV6-5	TRBJ1-5	TRBD1	.	CASSSDRALNQPQHF	TGTGCCAGCAGTTCGGACAGGGCGTTGAATCAGCCCCAGCATTTT
TRBV6-1	TRBJ2-1	.	.	CASSEQSSRYDNEQFF	TGTGCCAGCAGTGAACAATCGTCCCGTTACGACAATGAGCAGTTCTTC
TRBV19	TRBJ2-1	.	.	CASSTAGAPGNEQFF	TGTGCCAGTAGTACGGCCGGGGCCCCAGGCAATGAGCAGTTCTTC
TRBV5-4	TRBJ2-7	TRBD2	.	CASSELAGDSNEQYF	TGTGCCAGCAGCGAACTAGCGGGGGATTCGAACGAGCAGTACTTC
TRBV25-1	TRBJ2-3	.	.	CASTSTGGGAHTQYF	TGTGCCAGCACCTCAACAGGGGGGGGCGCACATACGCAGTATTTT
TRBV25-1	TRBJ1-1	.	.	CASSEFRGQGTEAFF	TGTGCCAGCAGTGAATTCCGCGGGCAGGGGACTGAAGCTTTCTTT
TRBV5-5	TRBJ1-6	.	.	CASSPHEGYNSPLHF	TGTGCCAGCAGCCCCCATGAAGGGTATAATTCACCCCTCCACTTT
TRBV11-1	TRBJ2-7	.	.	CASSLEGGQTYEQYF	TGTGCCAGCAGCTTAGAAGGTGGGCAGACCTACGAGCAGTACTTC
TRBV11-1	TRBJ2-3	TRBD2	.	CASSSGLAGPTDTQYF	TGTGCCAGCAGCTCGGGACTAGCGGGACCCACAGATACGCAGTATTTT